This T cell receptor beta chain was retrieved from a study of control samples from healthy donors and cancer patients. CDR1 MRHNA and CDR2 SNTAGT come from the germline V gene. This CDR3 region has 13 residues. V was shortened by 5 bases and J by 9 bases, with 14 bases between the two germline ends. Only in-frame clones appear in the TCRdb table, and some are missing; sequencing was by immunoSEQ multiplex PCR. The sample contains about 140,000 clones, about 90% of which appear only once. The sample was blood. The sequence came from a man in his late teens or twenties in good health. The chain links TRBV6-4 to TRBJ1-5, with D perhaps TRBD1 (6 bases). Here the CDR3 DNA reads TGTGCCAGCAGTAAAGAGGGGGAATCGCCCCAGCATTTT. Its protein product is CASSKEGESPQHF.